Below are 32 T cell receptor beta chains sequenced from a single sample in a study of blood T cell repertoires in COVID-19. Data came from immunoSEQ multiplex PCR; TCRdb stores just in-frame clones and leaves some out. The sample consists of 200,000 to 300,000 clones, more than 70% of them appearing once. Specimen: peripheral blood. The receptor source for this set is a man aged 80 or over with acute or convalescent COVID-19.

This chain joins TRBV29-1 and TRBJ1-2; 8 bases align to TRBD1. V lost 5 bases to trimming and J lost 5 bases; unmatched junction nucleotides: 4. The CDR3 runs 12 residues. Germline-derived CDR1 and CDR2 are SQVTM and ANQGSEA. CDR3 region: CSVPGGGYGYTF. The CDR3 nucleotides are TGCAGCGTTCCAGGGGGCGGTTATGGCTACACCTTC. The full variable domain, with the rest looked up from reference TRBV29-1 and TRBJ1-2, is SAVISQKPSRDICQRGTSLTIQCQVDSQVTMMFWYRQQPGQSLTLIATANQGSEATYESGFVIDKFPISRPNLTFSTLTVSNMSPEDSSIYLCSVPGGGYGYTFGSGTRLTVV.

The chain links TRBV16 to TRBJ1-4; 7 nucleotides align to TRBD1. V lost 2 bases, J lost 9 bases, and 3 bases stayed unmatched. From germline, CDR1 is KGHSY and CDR2 FQNENV. This CDR3 comprises 13 residues. This CDR3 reads CASSQPTGKKLFF. DNA for the CDR3: TGTGCCAGCAGCCAACCGACAGGGAAAAAACTGTTTTTT.

The chain joins TRBV27 to TRBJ1-2; the match to TRBD1 covers 7 bases. V lost 3 bases to trimming and J lost 4 bases; unmatched junction nucleotides: 11. Germline V gene data show CDR1 as MNHEY and CDR2 as SMNVEV (reference sequence). This CDR3 is built from 16 residues. CDR3 in amino acids: CASSFDRDPTLYGYTF. The DNA for the CDR3 is TGTGCCAGCAGTTTCGACAGGGACCCGACTCTCTATGGCTACACCTTC.

This chain links TRBV9 with TRBJ1-2, with D unclear. The CDR3 has 14 amino acids. In germline, CDR1 is SGDLS, CDR2 YYNGEE. Trimming removed 5 bases at V and 8 bases at J, with 19 bases between. The CDR3, as DNA: TGTGCCAGCAGTGATAACGCGGTTCTTCGCGGCTACACCTTC. Its protein is CASSDNAVLRGYTF.

The CDR3 spells CASSLLQGYGYTF. CDR3 coding DNA: TGTGCCAGTAGTCTCCTCCAGGGCTATGGCTACACCTTC. The genes are TRBV19 and TRBJ1-2; TRBD1 is a possible D gene (5 bases). V was pared by 5 bases and J by 4 bases, with 11 bases between. The germline gives CDR1 LNHDA, CDR2 SQIVND (reference sequence). This CDR3 has 13 amino acids. The complete variable domain, with remaining parts taken from reference TRBV19 and TRBJ1-2, reads DGGITQSPKYLFRKEGQNVTLSCEQNLNHDAMYWYRQDPGQGLRLIYYSQIVNDFQKGDIAEGYSVSREKKESFPLTVTSAQKNPTAFYLCASSLLQGYGYTFGSGTRLTVV.

The chain links TRBV5-1 to TRBJ2-3, with 13 bases matching TRBD2. Trimming cost V 3 bases and J 4 bases; bases outside gene matches: 8. There are 17 residues in the CDR3. Per the germline V gene, CDR1 is SGHRS and CDR2 is YFSETQ. The CDR3 region has the DNA TGCGCCAGCAGCTCCCCTAGGACTAGCGGGAGCGCAGATACGCAGTATTTT. Its translation is CASSSPRTSGSADTQYF. The complete variable domain, with remaining parts taken from reference TRBV5-1 and TRBJ2-3, reads KAGVTQTPRYLIKTRGQQVTLSCSPISGHRSVSWYQQTPGQGLQFLFEYFSETQRNKGNFPGRFSGRQFSNSRSEMNVSTLELGDSALYLCASSSPRTSGSADTQYFGPGTRLTVL.

The J gene is TRBJ2-5, the V gene TRBV14; 7 bases are a match to TRBD1. Germline V lookup: CDR1 SGHDN, CDR2 FVKESK. The CDR3 is made up of 16 amino acids. V lost 5 bases and J lost 4; bases outside the gene matches: 13. CDR3 residues: CASSYDLQGTGETQYF. The CDR3 nucleotides are TGTGCCAGCAGCTACGATTTACAGGGGACGGGAGAGACCCAGTACTTC.

This CDR3 reads CASGLSGQGTYEQYF. CDR3 nucleotide sequence: TGTGCCAGCGGCCTCTCAGGACAGGGCACCTACGAGCAGTACTTC. V usage is TRBV6-6 and J usage is TRBJ2-7; 8 nucleotides line up with TRBD1. J was trimmed by 2 bases and V by 8 bases; bases with no gene match: 11. In germline, CDR1 is MNHNY, CDR2 SVGAGI (reference sequence). The CDR3 loop spans 15 amino acids.

The V call is TRBV4-1, the J call TRBJ1-3; D perhaps matches TRBD1 (5 bases). There are 16 residues in the CDR3. Germline CDR1 and CDR2: MGHRA and YSYEKL. V gave up 1 base and J gave up 0 bases, with 10 bases separating them. For the CDR3, the DNA is TGCGCCAGCAGCCAAGCCGCAGGGCCCTCTGGAAACACCATATATTTT. Residues: CASSQAAGPSGNTIYF.

The chain combines TRBV27 with TRBJ2-7; the match to TRBD2 covers 8 bases. The CDR3 consists of 14 residues. V gave up 5 bases and J gave up 2 bases; unmatched junction bases: 5. Germline V gene lookup returns CDR1 MNHEY and CDR2 SMNVEV (reference sequence). CDR3 nucleotide sequence: TGTGCCAGCAGTGTTAGCGGGACCCCCTACGAGCAGTACTTC. Translation: CASSVSGTPYEQYF.

The V call is TRBV7-9, the J call TRBJ2-6; D possibly corresponds to TRBD1 (6 bases). CDR1 and CDR2 from the germline V gene are SEHNR and FQNEAQ (reference sequence). This CDR3 comprises 15 residues. V was clipped by 3 bases and J by 1 base, with 7 bases between them. CDR3 in amino acids: CASSLGASGANVLTF. CDR3 bases: TGTGCCAGCAGCTTGGGGGCTTCTGGGGCCAACGTCCTGACTTTC.

V gene TRBV15 combines with J gene TRBJ1-5, with D possibly TRBD1 on 5 matching bases. Looked up from germline, CDR1 is LNHNV and CDR2 is YYDKDF (reference sequence). Trimming shortened V by 0 bases and J by 2 bases, and 14 bases separated the two germline ends. The CDR3 sequence is 17 residues long. The CDR3 DNA follows: TGTGCCACCAGCAGAGATCCGGGGGAGGTAGGCAATCAGCCCCAGCATTTT. Residues: CATSRDPGEVGNQPQHF. Full variable domain (remainder filled in from reference TRBV15 and TRBJ1-5): DAMVIQNPRYQVTQFGKPVTLSCSQTLNHNVMYWYQQKSSQAPKLLFHYYDKDFNNEADTPDNFQSRRPNTSFCFLDIRSPGLGDTAMYLCATSRDPGEVGNQPQHFGDGTRLSIL.

The CDR3 reads CASSPRTGVNEQFF. The CDR3 DNA reads TGTGCCAGCAGCCCCCGGACAGGGGTGAATGAGCAGTTCTTC. J is TRBJ2-1 and V is TRBV7-3; TRBD1 aligns across 9 bases. This CDR3 comprises 14 residues. Germline CDR1 reads SGHTA; CDR2 reads FQGTGA. The ends lost 5 bases at V and 7 bases at J; junction bases unmatched: 6.

The rearrangement links TRBV5-4 to TRBJ2-5; 13 bases agree with TRBD2. Germline values: CDR1 SGHNT, CDR2 YYREEE (reference sequence). Trimming at V came to 2 bases and at J to 1 base, leaving 2 bases not matched to a gene. The CDR3 loop spans 16 amino acids. The CDR3 region is CASSFGLAGAQETQYF. The CDR3 nucleotides are TGTGCCAGCAGCTTCGGACTAGCGGGAGCCCAAGAGACCCAGTACTTC.

The chain joins TRBV7-8 to TRBJ1-2, with 10 nucleotides matching TRBD1. After removal of 5 bases from V and 6 bases from J, the junction contained 6 bases not matched to a gene. The V gene's germline CDR1 is SGHVS and CDR2 FQNEAQ. The CDR3 contains 14 residues. In DNA form, the CDR3 reads TGTGCCAGCAGCCGAGACAGGGGGCAGAATGGCTACACCTTC. It encodes CASSRDRGQNGYTF.

The chain is built from TRBV7-8 and TRBJ2-5, with 8 bases that match TRBD1. V was pared by 5 bases and J by 5 bases, with 10 bases of the junction left unmatched. Germline assignment: CDR1 SGHVS and CDR2 FQNEAQ. The CDR3 spans 15 residues. The CDR3 spells CASSLDRGLGETQYF. The CDR3 DNA follows: TGTGCCAGCAGCCTAGACAGGGGTCTCGGGGAGACCCAGTACTTC.

CDR3 sequence: CASSGHGGTGTGELFF. As DNA, the CDR3 is TGTGCCAGCAGCGGCCATGGGGGGACAGGGACCGGGGAGCTGTTTTTT. The V gene is TRBV9, the J gene TRBJ2-2; 9 bases line up with TRBD1. The germline V gene has CDR1 SGDLS and CDR2 YYNGEE. V shed 3 bases and J 5 bases; nucleotides not matched to a gene: 8. The CDR3 extends over 16 amino acids.

The sample holds one count of this clone. The rearrangement links TRBV9 to TRBJ2-1; D is possibly TRBD1 (6 bases). The V end lost 0 bases, the J end lost 7 bases, and 11 bases lay between the germline ends. Per the germline V gene, CDR1 is SGDLS and CDR2 is YYNGEE. The CDR3 covers 14 residues. CDR3 DNA: TGTGCCAGCAGCGTAGACAGGGTAGCAAATGAGCAGTTCTTC. Protein product: CASSVDRVANEQFF.

The chain carries TRBV4-3 and TRBJ2-1, with 7 bases lining up with TRBD2. This CDR3 contains 15 residues. The germline V gene has CDR1 LGHNA and CDR2 YSLEER. V gave up 0 bases and J gave up 2 bases; unmatched junction bases: 1. In DNA form, the CDR3 reads TGCGCCAGCAGCCAAGACCGGGGGGCCTACAATGAGCAGTTCTTC. As protein: CASSQDRGAYNEQFF.

This clone was counted a single time. The gene calls are TRBV7-3 and TRBJ1-3; D remains ambiguous. Per the germline V gene, CDR1 is SGHTA and CDR2 is FQGTGA. The CDR3 has 14 amino acids. The V end was cut by 4 bases, the J end by 2 bases, with 9 bases between. CDR3 residues: CASSSPAAGNTIYF. Written as DNA, the CDR3 is TGTGCCAGCAGCTCGCCCGCAGCTGGAAACACCATATATTTT.

This chain connects TRBV5-5 to TRBJ1-4, with 8 bases lining up with TRBD1. V shed 3 bases and J 2 bases; nucleotides not matched to a gene: 3. The germline CDR1 and CDR2 sequences are SGHKS and YYEKEE (reference sequence). This CDR3 is 15 amino acids long. CDR3 DNA sequence: TGTGCCAGCAGCTCCCAGGGGGCGACTAATGAAAAACTGTTTTTT. Amino acids: CASSSQGATNEKLFF.

J is TRBJ1-5 and V is TRBV6-5; 9 positions agree with TRBD1. Germline assignment: CDR1 MNHEY and CDR2 SVGAGI. V was pared by 6 bases and J by 5 bases, with 2 bases of the junction left unmatched. This CDR3 is 13 amino acids long. The CDR3 region is CASSGQGHQPQHF. The CDR3 DNA reads TGTGCCAGCAGCGGACAGGGGCATCAGCCCCAGCATTTT.

J is TRBJ2-7 and V is TRBV5-1; 10 bases map to TRBD2. The CDR3 runs to 15 residues. V dropped 4 bases and J dropped 3; count of bases not matched to a gene: 7. Germline CDR1 reads SGHRS; CDR2 reads YFSETQ. CDR3 sequence: CASSPLASGGYEQYF. CDR3 bases: TGCGCCAGCAGCCCCCTCGCTAGCGGGGGCTACGAGCAGTACTTC.

The chain links TRBV4-3 to TRBJ1-5; D unresolved. Trimming shortened V by 0 bases and J by 1 base, and 10 bases separated the two germline ends. The CDR3 totals 16 residues. Germline values: CDR1 LGHNA, CDR2 YSLEER. The CDR3 region has the DNA TGCGCCAGCAGCCAAGATAATCAGTTAAGCAATCAGCCCCAGCATTTT. As protein: CASSQDNQLSNQPQHF.

The V call is TRBV6-6, the J call TRBJ2-2, with 11 nucleotides matching TRBD2. J gave up 5 bases and V 7 bases, and 9 bases lay outside the gene matches. There are 16 residues in the CDR3. Germline CDR1 MNHNY, CDR2 SVGAGI (reference sequence). The CDR3 reads CASKTNSGRGTGELFF. DNA for the CDR3: TGTGCCAGCAAAACCAATAGCGGGAGGGGGACCGGGGAGCTGTTTTTT.

V and J are TRBV3-1 (or the pseudogene TRBV3-2) and TRBJ2-2, with 11 bases aligning to TRBD2. The germline gives CDR1 LGHDT, CDR2 YNNKEL (reference sequence). The CDR3 is 18 residues long. V lost 4 bases to trimming and J lost 0 bases; unmatched junction nucleotides: 7. CDR3 sequence: CASSLGGLADSNTGELFF. DNA for the CDR3: TGTGCCAGCAGCCTCGGGGGACTAGCGGACTCGAACACCGGGGAGCTGTTTTTT.

Note on this clone: The sample contains more than one DNA sequence encoding this CDR3. The rearrangement uses TRBV6-5 and TRBJ2-3; possible D gene TRBD2, 7 bases. V was shortened by 8 bases and J by 0 bases, with 9 bases between the two germline ends. This CDR3 contains 13 residues. Germline V gives CDR1 MNHEY, CDR2 SVGAGI. The CDR3 bases are TGTGCCAGCGGGGGGGCTAGCACAGATACGCAGTATTTT. Protein sequence: CASGGASTDTQYF.

V and J are TRBV10-2 and TRBJ2-5, with D perhaps matching TRBD1 (5 bases). V lost 5 bases to trimming and J lost 2 bases, with 9 bases between them. There are 13 residues in the CDR3. The germline CDR1 and CDR2 sequences are WSHSY and SAAADI. The CDR3, as DNA: TGCGCCAGCAGTTTACAGGCACAAGAGACCCAGTACTTC. This sequence encodes CASSLQAQETQYF.

V usage is TRBV28 and J usage is TRBJ1-2; D gene uncertain. V shed 6 bases and J shed 4 bases, with 12 bases lying between them. CDR1 is MDHEN and CDR2 is SYDVKM in the germline V gene. The CDR3 has 13 amino acids. The CDR3 loop is CASSPQEAYGYTF. CDR3 nucleotides: TGTGCCAGCAGCCCCCAGGAAGCCTATGGCTACACCTTC.

This rearrangement joins TRBV9 to TRBJ2-1; weak D call: TRBD2 (5 bases). V lost 3 bases, J lost 0 bases, and 13 bases lay in between. There are 16 residues in the CDR3. The germline V gene encodes CDR1 SGDLS and CDR2 YYNGEE. For the CDR3, the DNA is TGTGCCAGCAGCGATCCAGCGGCGAGCTCCTACAATGAGCAGTTCTTC. Translating it yields CASSDPAASSYNEQFF.

The rearrangement uses TRBV10-3 and TRBJ2-1, with D tentatively TRBD1 (6 bases). V was pared by 10 bases and J by 5 bases, with 12 bases between. Germline CDR1 and CDR2: ENHRY and SYGVKD. The CDR3 spans 12 residues. The CDR3, as DNA: TGTGCCACCCGGGACATTGACAATGAGCAGTTCTTC. This codes for CATRDIDNEQFF.

This clone was seen just once. The J gene is TRBJ1-4, the V gene TRBV5-1; D is uncertain. This CDR3 has 14 residues. Germline CDR1 SGHRS, CDR2 YFSETQ. V was pared by 2 bases and J by 7 bases, with 12 bases between. The CDR3 bases are TGCGCCAGCAGCTTTGAGGGAGTAGGTGAAAAACTGTTTTTT. Amino acid sequence: CASSFEGVGEKLFF.